This T cell receptor (beta chain) emerged from a study of blood T cell repertoires in COVID-19. Overall study: Samples representing acute and convalescent COVID-19 were sourced from the United States, Italy and Spain. PBMCs, B-cell-depleted T cells, or T cells provided the cDNA or gDNA that made up the material.

Under the authors' procedure: Nucleated cell counts were estimated from reference gene primer amplification. Measured with immunoSEQ multiplex PCR; TCRdb has only the in-frame clones, and not every one. V, J and clone size are taken as reported in that table, and D and trimming were inferred from the DNA itself. The table lists around 92,000 clones, nearly 85% of them singletons. With V trimmed by 4 bases and J by 2 bases, 5 bases remained unmatched. The CDR3 contains 15 residues. Germline values: CDR1 LNHDA, CDR2 SQIVND (reference sequence). Sequencing was done on a sample of peripheral blood. The rearrangement uses TRBV19 and TRBJ2-7; 10 positions agree with TRBD2. This TCR was recovered from an elderly woman with acute or convalescent COVID-19. DNA for the CDR3: TGTGCCAGTAGTACAGTAGCGGGAGGCACCTACGAGCAGTACTTC. It encodes CASSTVAGGTYEQYF.